This T cell receptor (beta chain) was captured by sequencing in a study of CD8 T cells in Susac syndrome. Random hexamers were used to reverse transcribe the RNA input (roughly 0.5 to 1 ug). TCR beta CDR3 was amplified by immunoSEQ covering 54 Vbeta and 13 Jbeta. TCRdb redid the calling of the immunoSEQ multiplex PCR reads with MiXCR, one entry per CDR3 protein. This table has around 160,000 distinct CDR3 sequences, 90% to 95% appearing once. The CDR3 sequence is 14 residues long. Trimming removed 1 base from V and 4 bases from J, with 10 bases in between. Looked up from germline, CDR1 is MNHNS and CDR2 is SASEGT.

The sequence came from a human donor in good health. This chain joins TRBV6-1 and TRBJ2-5, with a possible D match to TRBD1 (5 bases). The sequenced sample consisted of CD4+ T cells from PBMCs. The CDR3 bases are TGTGCCAGCAGTGAAGGGCAGGGTGGAGAGACCCAGTACTTC. Translated: CASSEGQGGETQYF.